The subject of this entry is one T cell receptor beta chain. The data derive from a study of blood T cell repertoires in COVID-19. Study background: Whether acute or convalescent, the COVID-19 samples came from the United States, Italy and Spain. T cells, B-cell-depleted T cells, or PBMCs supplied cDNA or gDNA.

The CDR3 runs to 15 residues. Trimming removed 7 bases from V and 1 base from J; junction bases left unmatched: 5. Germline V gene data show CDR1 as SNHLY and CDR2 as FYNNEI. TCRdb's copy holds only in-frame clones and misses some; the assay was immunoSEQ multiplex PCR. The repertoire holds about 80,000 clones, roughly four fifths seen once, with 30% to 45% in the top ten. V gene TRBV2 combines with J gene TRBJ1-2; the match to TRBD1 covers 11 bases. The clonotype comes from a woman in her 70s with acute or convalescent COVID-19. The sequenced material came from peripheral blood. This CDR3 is CASTTDRGRNYGYTF. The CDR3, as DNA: TGTGCCAGCACTACGGACAGGGGGCGTAACTATGGCTACACCTTC.